One and the same sample provided the 17 T cell receptor beta chains below, sequenced in a study of cytomegalovirus exposure and HLA in healthy donors. Primers: 60 Vbeta forward and 13 Jbeta reverse. Generated by immunoSEQ multiplex PCR, the TCRdb table keeps only in-frame clones and is missing some. The sample holds around 150,000 clones; 50% to 75% are singletons and the top ten take approximately 6.6%. The sample taken for sequencing was PBMCs. The receptor set was obtained from a woman in her sixties in good health and CMV-seropositive.

This chain joins TRBV20-1 and TRBJ2-3; unclear D gene. The CDR3 contains 11 residues. Per the germline V gene, CDR1 is DFQATT and CDR2 is SNEGSKA (reference sequence). Deletions cut 1 base from V and 4 bases from J, with 3 bases between. CDR3 coding DNA: TGCAGTGCTAGAGTAGCAGATACGCAGTATTTT. Translating it yields CSARVADTQYF.

The J gene is TRBJ2-2, the V gene TRBV9, with 9 bases fitting TRBD1. Per the germline V gene, CDR1 is SGDLS and CDR2 is YYNGEE. With V trimmed by 5 bases and J by 6 bases, 8 bases remained unmatched. The CDR3 contains 15 residues. The CDR3 bases are TGTGCCAGCAGTTTGGACAGGGGACTCTCCGGGGAGCTGTTTTTT. Translated: CASSLDRGLSGELFF.

The table lists this clone with a few counts. The V gene is TRBV27, the J gene TRBJ2-3, with 8 bases lining up with TRBD2. V dropped 5 bases and J dropped 3; count of bases not matched to a gene: 10. The CDR3 contains 16 residues. Per the germline V gene, CDR1 is MNHEY and CDR2 is SMNVEV (reference sequence). The CDR3 DNA is TGTGCCAGCAGTCAAAAAGCGGGAGTCACTACAGATACGCAGTATTTT. Translation: CASSQKAGVTTDTQYF.

The chain employs TRBV28 and TRBJ2-7; 9 bases agree with TRBD1. Germline V CDR1 and CDR2: MDHEN, SYDVKM. The CDR3 runs to 17 residues. V trimming: 4 bases; J trimming: 10 bases; junction bases outside the gene matches: 20. The CDR3 coding sequence is TGTGCCAGCAGTTCAGACCGGGACAGGGCGCGATTTATCCGTCAGTACTTC. This gives the protein CASSSDRDRARFIRQYF.

CDR3 bases: TGTGCCAGCAGTTACCAGGGTAGGGCCAACGTCCTGACTTTC. As protein: CASSYQGRANVLTF. The rearrangement links TRBV6-5 to TRBJ2-6; TRBD1 is a possible D gene (5 bases). The CDR3 is 14 residues long. Looked up from germline, CDR1 is MNHEY and CDR2 is SVGAGI. Trimming stripped 2 bases from V and 5 bases from J, with 7 bases between.

The rearrangement joins TRBV4-2 to TRBJ1-1; no definite D call. Germline lookup yields CDR1 LGHNA and CDR2 YNFKEQ. The length of the CDR3 is 18 residues. Trimming shortened V by 0 bases and J by 1 base, and 18 bases separated the two germline ends. CDR3 coding DNA: TGTGCCAGCAGCCAAGATCAAAACGGAGCTTTGGGGAACACTGAAGCTTTCTTT. Its protein product is CASSQDQNGALGNTEAFF.

This clone occurred once. The CDR3 reads CASSQGTGADEQYF. CDR3 DNA sequence: TGCGCCAGCAGCCAGGGGACAGGGGCGGACGAGCAGTACTTC. The chain links TRBV4-1 to TRBJ2-7; 10 bases fit TRBD1. The germline V gene encodes CDR1 MGHRA and CDR2 YSYEKL. The trim removed 3 bases at V and 5 bases at J, leaving 4 bases unmatched. This CDR3 is 14 amino acids long.

V usage is TRBV2 and J usage is TRBJ2-7, with 10 bases fitting TRBD2. V shed 4 bases, J shed 6 bases, and the junction held 9 bases outside the gene matches. The CDR3 totals 15 residues. Looked up from germline, CDR1 is SNHLY and CDR2 is FYNNEI. The CDR3 loop is CASSALAGVLSEQYF. Written as DNA, the CDR3 is TGTGCCAGCAGTGCCCTAGCGGGAGTGCTTAGCGAGCAGTACTTC.

The chain is built from TRBV6-5 and TRBJ2-3; 13 positions match TRBD2. V shed 6 bases, J shed 6 bases, and the junction held 0 bases outside the gene matches. The CDR3 is 13 amino acids. Per the germline V gene, CDR1 is MNHEY and CDR2 is SVGAGI. CDR3 nucleotide sequence: TGTGCCAGCAGGACTAGCGGGGGGGATACGCAGTATTTT. It is translated as CASRTSGGDTQYF.

This chain uses TRBV7-9 with TRBJ2-3; 11 bases align to TRBD2. This CDR3 spans 16 amino acids. With V trimmed by 5 bases and J by 0 bases, 4 bases remained unmatched. Germline CDR1 SEHNR, CDR2 FQNEAQ (reference sequence). CDR3 sequence reads: CASSPTSGASTDTQYF. The CDR3 DNA reads TGTGCCAGCAGCCCGACTAGCGGGGCCAGCACAGATACGCAGTATTTT.

Worth noting for this clone: The sample carries other DNA sequences with the same CDR3. This chain joins TRBV2 and TRBJ1-5, with D possibly matching TRBD1 (5 bases). The V gene lost 6 bases and the J gene lost 4 bases, with 10 bases spanning the gap. This CDR3 has 13 amino acids. CDR1 and CDR2 (germline): SNHLY, FYNNEI. CDR3 amino acids: CASRGTGNQPQHF. The CDR3, as DNA: TGTGCCAGCAGGGGAACAGGAAATCAGCCCCAGCATTTT. Variable domain in full (rest from reference TRBV2 and TRBJ1-5): EPEVTQTPSHQVTQMGQEVILRCVPISNHLYFYWYRQILGQKVEFLVSFYNNEISEKSEIFDDQFSVERPDGSNFTLKIRSTKLEDSAMYFCASRGTGNQPQHFGDGTRLSIL.

CDR3 loop: CASLDPRGEQYF. CDR3 DNA: TGTGCCAGTCTCGACCCTCGGGGCGAGCAGTACTTC. V usage is TRBV27 and J usage is TRBJ2-7; weak D call: TRBD2 (5 bases). The germline CDR1 and CDR2 sequences are MNHEY and SMNVEV (reference sequence). The CDR3 is made up of 12 amino acids. V lost 9 bases, J lost 6 bases, and 15 bases lay in between.

The J gene is TRBJ2-7, the V gene TRBV2; 11 nucleotides line up with TRBD1. This CDR3 has 12 residues. With V trimmed by 10 bases and J by 2 bases, 1 base remained unmatched. Germline assignment: CDR1 SNHLY and CDR2 FYNNEI. The CDR3 region is CATGQGAYEQYF. CDR3 nucleotides: TGTGCCACGGGACAGGGGGCCTACGAGCAGTACTTC.

The chain recombines TRBV5-1 with TRBJ1-1, with 11 bases fitting TRBD1. V gave up 3 bases and J gave up 4 bases; unmatched junction bases: 2. The CDR3 is 14 residues long. In germline, CDR1 is SGHRS, CDR2 YFSETQ. CDR3: CASSWGTGGTEAFF. The CDR3 DNA is TGCGCCAGCAGCTGGGGGACAGGGGGCACTGAAGCTTTCTTT.

The CDR3 is CASSLQGSNYGYTF. CDR3 in DNA: TGTGCCAGCAGCTTACAGGGATCTAACTATGGCTACACCTTC. The genes are TRBV5-6 and TRBJ1-2, with a weak D call TRBD1 (6 bases). This CDR3 spans 14 amino acids. Deletions cut 2 bases from V and 0 bases from J, with 8 bases between. Germline V CDR1 and CDR2: SGHDT, YYEEEE.

This chain joins TRBV5-6 and TRBJ2-7, with 9 positions matching TRBD2. Trimming took 2 bases from V and 3 from J; bases not matched to a gene: 3. Looked up from germline, CDR1 is SGHDT and CDR2 is YYEEEE. This CDR3 spans 14 amino acids. The CDR3 sequence is CASSFSGSIYEQYF. CDR3 DNA: TGTGCCAGCAGCTTTAGCGGGAGTATCTACGAGCAGTACTTC.

This clone has only a few counts. The chain couples TRBV7-2 to TRBJ1-2, with D possibly matching TRBD1 (5 bases). Germline CDR1 reads SGHTA; CDR2 reads FQGNSA. Trimming took 1 base from V and 8 from J, leaving 11 bases between them. The CDR3 has 13 residues. CDR3: CASSLGAGFGYTF. Here the CDR3 DNA reads TGTGCCAGCAGCTTAGGCGCAGGGTTCGGCTACACCTTC.